A selection of T cell receptor beta chains follows, all from one sample in a study of blood T cell repertoires in COVID-19. The table came from immunoSEQ multiplex PCR; TCRdb's copy has only in-frame clones and leaves some out. The sample includes hundreds of thousands of clones, about 88% of them seen just once. The sequenced sample consisted of peripheral blood. These receptors were obtained from a woman aged 55-70 years with COVID-19, enrolled during active disease. Both conserved end residues are part of each CDR3. The order of the fields is CDR3 protein, CDR3 DNA, J gene, clone size, D gene, V gene. A D gene is named only where the DNA matches it firmly. Clone size is shown for a subset of rows, as once, few, many or a class of expanded clone.

CASSLRDRGRGEETQYF TGTGCCAGCAGCCTCCGGGACAGGGGGCGTGGGGAAGAGACCCAGTACTTC TRBJ2-5 - TRBD1 TRBV7-3
CATTGAGTDTQYF TGTGCCACAACAGGGGCCGGCACAGATACGCAGTATTTT TRBJ2-3 few TRBD1 TRBV6-6
CASSYSGRGGEAFF TGTGCCAGCAGTTACTCGGGAAGGGGAGGTGAAGCTTTCTTT TRBJ1-1 - - TRBV6-5
CASSRGAQETQYF TGTGCCAGCAGCAGGGGGGCCCAAGAGACCCAGTACTTC TRBJ2-5 - - TRBV6-6
CASSQDLLAGGADTQYF TGCGCCAGCAGCCAAGATCTCCTAGCGGGGGGGGCAGATACGCAGTATTTT TRBJ2-3 - TRBD2 TRBV4-3
CASSPGLAGGPSSYNEQFF TGTGCCAGCTCACCCGGACTAGCGGGGGGTCCGAGCTCCTACAATGAGCAGTTCTTC TRBJ2-1 - TRBD2 TRBV18
CASSPGQGLFF TGTGCCAGCAGCCCAGGACAGGGGCTGTTTTTT TRBJ1-4 - TRBD1 TRBV11-2
CASSRGTGELFF TGTGCCAGCAGTCGAGGGACCGGGGAGCTGTTTTTT TRBJ2-2 - - TRBV12-3/TRBV12-4
CSVGGTGNHEQYF TGCAGCGTTGGGGGGACAGGGAACCACGAGCAGTACTTC TRBJ2-7 - TRBD1 TRBV29-1
CASSLDMAYGYTF TGTGCCAGCAGCTTAGACATGGCCTATGGCTACACCTTC TRBJ1-2 - - TRBV7-2
CASSLFREGSGTEAFF TGTGCCAGCAGCTTATTTCGTGAGGGCTCTGGCACTGAAGCTTTCTTT TRBJ1-1 - - TRBV5-6
CASSLRQDQETQYF TGTGCCAGCAGCCTAAGACAGGACCAAGAGACCCAGTACTTC TRBJ2-5 - - TRBV13
CASSLVTVLSSYNEQFF TGTGCCAGCAGCTTGGTAACAGTGCTTAGCTCCTACAATGAGCAGTTCTTC TRBJ2-1 - - TRBV5-5
CASSTTSGGYNEQFF TGTGCCAGCAGTACGACTAGCGGGGGCTACAATGAGCAGTTCTTC TRBJ2-1 - TRBD2 TRBV6-5
CASSEGAGGAQRTQYF TGTGCCAGCAGTGAGGGAGCGGGGGGGGCACAGAGGACGCAGTATTTT TRBJ2-3 - TRBD2 TRBV6-1
CASSFTGGNEQYF TGTGCCAGCAGCTTTACAGGGGGTAACGAGCAGTACTTC TRBJ2-7 - TRBD1 TRBV7-9
CASTTLRTGNEQFF TGTGCCAGCACCACCCTCCGGACGGGGAATGAGCAGTTCTTC TRBJ2-1 - - TRBV27
CASHRAVRSNQPQHF TGTGCCTCCCACAGGGCTGTTAGGAGCAATCAGCCCCAGCATTTT TRBJ1-5 - - TRBV19
CASTIAQGEAFF TGTGCCAGCACTATAGCACAGGGTGAAGCTTTCTTT TRBJ1-1 - - TRBV12-3/TRBV12-4
CASSTTGVGTGELFF TGTGCCAGCTCAACAACAGGGGTTGGCACCGGGGAGCTGTTTTTT TRBJ2-2 once TRBD1 TRBV18
CASSLLGLAGQETQYF TGTGCCAGCAGCCTCCTTGGACTAGCGGGGCAAGAGACCCAGTACTTC TRBJ2-5 - TRBD2 TRBV3-1/TRBV3-2
CASSLETSKPYNEQFF TGTGCCAGCAGCTTAGAGACTAGCAAACCCTACAATGAGCAGTTCTTC TRBJ2-1 - TRBD2 TRBV7-6
CASSSGTGTLSQHF TGTGCCAGCAGTAGCGGGACAGGGACCTTGTCCCAGCATTTT TRBJ1-5 - TRBD1 TRBV6-5
CASSQKNRGTSKNIQYF TGTGCCAGCAGCCAAAAAAATCGAGGAACTAGCAAAAACATTCAGTACTTC TRBJ2-4 - - TRBV3-1/TRBV3-2
CSATGRNGYTF TGCAGTGCTACAGGGAGGAATGGCTACACCTTC TRBJ1-2 once - TRBV20-1
CASSLRHMNTEAFF TGCGCCAGCAGCTTGAGACACATGAACACTGAAGCTTTCTTT TRBJ1-1 - - TRBV5-1
CASSPPSGTTDTQYF TGTGCCAGCTCACCACCGAGCGGAACCACAGATACGCAGTATTTT TRBJ2-3 - - TRBV18
CSASARSGGSTDTQYF TGCAGTGCTAGTGCGAGGAGCGGGGGAAGCACAGATACGCAGTATTTT TRBJ2-3 - TRBD2 TRBV20-1
CASSLDRMNTEAFF TGCGCCAGCAGCTTGGACAGGATGAACACTGAAGCTTTCTTT TRBJ1-1 - - TRBV5-1
CASSYSAGGDASSYNSPLHF TGTGCCAGCAGTTACTCGGCGGGAGGGGATGCTAGCTCCTATAATTCACCCCTCCACTTT TRBJ1-6 - - TRBV6-2/TRBV6-3
CAIRPQDNEQFF TGTGCCATCCGACCCCAGGACAATGAGCAGTTCTTC TRBJ2-1 - - TRBV10-3
CAWKRQGLNNSPLHF TGTGCCTGGAAAAGACAGGGGCTGAATAATTCACCCCTCCACTTT TRBJ1-6 - TRBD1 TRBV30
CSVARGDTEAFF TGCAGCGTTGCCAGGGGGGACACTGAAGCTTTCTTT TRBJ1-1 - TRBD1 TRBV29-1
CASSYSQTGELFF TGTGCCAGCAGTTACTCCCAGACCGGGGAGCTGTTTTTT TRBJ2-2 - - TRBV6-5
CASSHPGGGNEQFF TGCGCCAGCAGCCACCCGGGGGGGGGAAATGAGCAGTTCTTC TRBJ2-1 - TRBD2 TRBV4-1
CATEKDAGSGNTIYF TGTGCCACCGAGAAAGACGCAGGCTCTGGAAACACCATATATTTT TRBJ1-3 few - TRBV10-3